Listed below are T cell receptor beta chains from one sample, sequenced in a study of breast tumors, draining lymph nodes, adjacent tissues. TCRdb ran MiXCR on the multiplex PCR reads and lists one entry per CDR3 protein. The data show about 47,000 distinct CDR3 sequences, 20% to 25% seen once. Sequences were obtained from breast tumor tissue. The receptor source for this set is a female donor with breast cancer. Some clones in this sample may be carry-over from other donors' samples. Both conserved end residues are part of each CDR3. A D gene is named only where the DNA matches it firmly. For some rows the clone size is stated as once, few or many, or as a class when expanded; others skip it.

d_gene,j_gene,abundance,v_gene,CDR3nt,CDR3aa
.,TRBJ1-3,many,TRBV5-1,TGCGCCAGCAGCTTGACCAGCCATCCCTCTGGAAACACCATATATTTT,CASSLTSHPSGNTIYF
.,TRBJ2-7,many,TRBV12-3/TRBV12-4,TGTGCCAGCAGCCCCAAATACGAGCAGTACTTC,CASSPKYEQYF
.,TRBJ2-3,many,TRBV12-3/TRBV12-4,TGTGCCAGCAAAGTCGCAGATACGCAGTATTTT,CASKVADTQYF
TRBD2,TRBJ2-1,many,TRBV10-3,TGTGCCATCAGGACTAGCGGGATGGGTGAGCAGTTCTTC,CAIRTSGMGEQFF
.,TRBJ1-5,.,TRBV20-1,TGCGGTGCTAGAGATTTGCTGGGCACGGGGGGTCTAAATCAGCCCCAGCATTTT,CGARDLLGTGGLNQPQHF
TRBD2,TRBJ2-1,many,TRBV7-8,TGTGCCAGCAGTCGAGGTCGGGCTAGCGGGTGGGGTCCCTACAATGAGCAGTTCTTC,CASSRGRASGWGPYNEQFF
TRBD2,TRBJ2-7,.,TRBV18,TGTACCAGCTCACAAAACTTCGGGGCTAGCGGGATGGGCGGGCAGTACTTC,CTSSQNFGASGMGGQYF
TRBD1,TRBJ1-5,many,TRBV20-1,TGCAGTGCTAGAGAATGGACAGGGTTGAAGCCCCAGCATTTT,CSAREWTGLKPQHF
TRBD1,TRBJ2-3,.,TRBV27,TGTGCCAGCAGGCGGACAGGGTCCACAGATACGCAGTATTTT,CASRRTGSTDTQYF
.,TRBJ1-1,few,TRBV12-3/TRBV12-4,TGTGCCAGCAGTTTTGGGAACACTGAAGCTTTCTTT,CASSFGNTEAFF
.,TRBJ2-1,.,TRBV6-1,TGTGCCAGCAGCCGCGGGATTTCCTACAATGAGCAGTTCTTC,CASSRGISYNEQFF
.,TRBJ2-1,few,TRBV5-6,TGTGCCAGCAGCTTGGTGAGGGCCACTTACAATGAGCAGTTCTTC,CASSLVRATYNEQFF
.,TRBJ1-4,many,TRBV5-1,TGCGCCAGCAGCTTGGGTTCTTTCTCAACTAATGAAAAACTGTTTTTT,CASSLGSFSTNEKLFF
.,TRBJ1-6,many,TRBV27,TGTGCCAGCAGCCCCTCGGGGGCCTATAATTCACCCCTCCACTTT,CASSPSGAYNSPLHF
.,TRBJ1-6,many,TRBV25-1,TGTGCCAGCAGTGCTGATCATTCACCCCTCCACTTT,CASSADHSPLHF
TRBD1,TRBJ2-7,many,TRBV5-6,TGTGCCAGCAGCTTTATAGGGGGCGCTTCCTACGAGCAGTACTTC,CASSFIGGASYEQYF